The 16 T cell receptor beta chains in this list originate from one sample, sequenced in a study of T cell responses to AZD1222 COVID-19 vaccine. TCRdb's table, derived via immunoSEQ multiplex PCR, lists solely in-frame clones and lacks some. The sample lists about 180,000 clones; 80% to 95% were seen once. The sample here was peripheral blood, taken 28 days after the second dose of the MenACWY control vaccine. The source of these receptors is an adult who received the MenACWY meningococcal vaccine as a control.

This sequence joins TRBV27 and TRBJ2-1; 8 bases fit TRBD1. Germline CDR1 and CDR2: MNHEY and SMNVEV (reference sequence). The CDR3 loop spans 13 amino acids. Unmatched junction bases numbered 7, after V lost 11 bases and J lost 4 bases. The CDR3 coding sequence is TGTGCCTCGGGTGGGACAGGTTACAATGAGCAGTTCTTC. It translates to CASGGTGYNEQFF.

The chain couples TRBV5-1 to TRBJ2-7, with 10 bases matching TRBD1. CDR3 size: 14 residues. Germline V lookup: CDR1 SGHRS, CDR2 YFSETQ. With V trimmed by 3 bases and J by 7 bases, 7 bases remained unmatched. This chain's CDR3 is CASSSGTGVGEQYF. As DNA, the CDR3 is TGCGCCAGCAGCTCTGGGACAGGGGTGGGGGAGCAGTACTTC.

The chain carries TRBV15 and TRBJ1-6; no clear D. Germline V CDR1 and CDR2: LNHNV, YYDKDF (reference sequence). Trimming took 0 bases from V and 7 from J, leaving 7 bases between them. The CDR3 length is 14 residues. The CDR3 nucleotides are TGTGCCACCAGCAGAGATCGGTCAAATTCACCCCTCCACTTT. This codes for CATSRDRSNSPLHF.

The chain is built from TRBV2 and TRBJ1-1; D not resolved. Trimming cost V 6 bases and J 6 bases, with 14 bases left between them. Germline CDR1 SNHLY, CDR2 FYNNEI. The CDR3 has 13 residues. The CDR3 loop reads CASRPSRSAEAFF. CDR3 nucleotide sequence: TGTGCCAGCAGACCGTCGAGAAGTGCTGAAGCTTTCTTT.

This clone appeared a single time. This CDR3 reads CASSPSPGQGSNTEAFF. Here the CDR3 DNA reads TGCGCCAGCAGCCCGTCACCGGGACAGGGATCGAACACTGAAGCTTTCTTT. The chain links TRBV5-1 to TRBJ1-1, with TRBD1 identical over 9 bases. Germline V lookup: CDR1 SGHRS, CDR2 YFSETQ. V shed 4 bases, J shed 1 base, and the junction held 11 bases outside the gene matches. The CDR3 contains 17 residues.

On this clone itself: The sample holds other DNA sequences that translate to the same CDR3. The chain has TRBV4-2 and TRBJ1-6, with unresolved D. There are 15 residues in the CDR3. Germline V gene data show CDR1 as LGHNA and CDR2 as YNFKEQ. The V end lost 0 bases, the J end lost 9 bases, and 12 bases lay between the germline ends. As DNA, the CDR3 is TGTGCCAGCAGCCAAGATCGGGGTCTCGGTTCACCCCTCCACTTT. This sequence encodes CASSQDRGLGSPLHF.

This clone was found once. The CDR3, as DNA: TGTGCCAGCACCCGGACAGGGACAACAAGAAACACCATATATTTT. Translating gives CASTRTGTTRNTIYF. The V and J genes are TRBV9 and TRBJ1-3; 8 bases are shared with TRBD1. Trimming at V came to 6 bases and at J to 5 bases, leaving 10 bases not matched to a gene. In germline, CDR1 is SGDLS, CDR2 YYNGEE. CDR3 length equals 15 residues.

This chain links TRBV3-1 (or the pseudogene TRBV3-2) with TRBJ1-3; no reliable D call. This CDR3 region has 15 residues. CDR1 LGHDT and CDR2 YNNKEL come from the germline V gene (reference sequence). The germline V and J ends were trimmed by 7 bases and 0 bases, with 13 bases remaining between them. CDR3 nucleotides: TGTGCCAGCAACCACTTCGGGAGCTCTGGAAACACCATATATTTT. It codes for CASNHFGSSGNTIYF.

V usage is TRBV27 and J usage is TRBJ1-4; possibly TRBD1 for D (5 bases). CDR1 MNHEY and CDR2 SMNVEV come from the germline V gene (reference sequence). The CDR3 extends over 18 amino acids. V lost 1 base to trimming and J lost 0 bases, with 15 bases between them. The CDR3 loop is CASSLFSGGDATNEKLFF. CDR3 sequence (DNA): TGTGCCAGCAGTTTATTTTCGGGGGGAGATGCAACTAATGAAAAACTGTTTTTT.

The V gene is TRBV12-5, the J gene TRBJ1-1, with D possibly TRBD1 on 6 matching bases. The CDR3 runs to 13 residues. Trimming removed 6 bases at V and 11 bases at J, with 19 bases between. The germline gives CDR1 LGHNT, CDR2 FRNRAP. DNA of the CDR3: TGTGCTAGTGGCCGAGGGGGTGGAGGGCACGCTTTCTTT. As protein: CASGRGGGGHAFF.

The rearrangement links TRBV30 to TRBJ1-2, with 10 positions matching TRBD1. Germline lookup yields CDR1 GTSNPN and CDR2 SVGIG (reference sequence). The V segment lost 3 bases and the J segment 8 bases; nucleotides outside the gene matches: 6. CDR3 length: 13 residues. CDR3 protein: CAWSRGTGEGYTF. The CDR3 DNA follows: TGTGCCTGGAGCCGAGGGACAGGGGAAGGCTACACCTTC.

The CDR3 bases are TGTGCCAGCAGCTCGGCTGGGGGCCGGAATGAAAAACTGTTTTTT. It is translated as CASSSAGGRNEKLFF. This chain uses TRBV5-4 with TRBJ1-4; D perhaps matches TRBD1 (6 bases). Germline lookup yields CDR1 SGHNT and CDR2 YYREEE (reference sequence). The CDR3 length is 15 residues. The germline V and J ends were trimmed by 3 bases and 5 bases, with 14 bases remaining between them.

The chain employs TRBV19 and TRBJ1-1; weak D call: TRBD1 (6 bases). V shed 4 bases and J shed 3 bases, with 9 bases lying between them. From germline, CDR1 is LNHDA and CDR2 SQIVND (reference sequence). The CDR3 is 13 amino acids. The CDR3 loop is CASSTTGYTEAFF. For the CDR3, the DNA is TGTGCCAGTAGTACGACAGGTTACACTGAAGCTTTCTTT.

The chain recombines TRBV6-2 or TRBV6-3 with TRBJ2-1, with D perhaps matching TRBD2 (5 bases). This CDR3 has 21 residues. Trimming took off 0 bases at V and 0 bases at J, with 24 bases between the two ends. From germline, CDR1 is MNHEY and CDR2 SVGEGT. Here the CDR3 reads CASSYSRGPLIGKSSYNEQFF. The CDR3 nucleotides read TGTGCCAGCAGTTACTCGAGAGGCCCCCTTATCGGGAAGAGCTCCTACAATGAGCAGTTCTTC.

The chain carries TRBV19 and TRBJ2-3; TRBD1 aligns across 7 bases. Losses at the gene ends were 4 bases for V and 3 bases for J; bases not matched to a gene: 7. Germline lookup yields CDR1 LNHDA and CDR2 SQIVND (reference sequence). CDR3 size: 15 residues. CDR3 DNA sequence: TGTGCCAGTAGTAACGCAGGGGGTAGTACAGATACGCAGTATTTT. It yields the protein CASSNAGGSTDTQYF.

The V and J genes are TRBV27 and TRBJ2-7, with 9 bases aligning to TRBD1. The CDR3 contains 15 residues. CDR1 is MNHEY, CDR2 SMNVEV, per germline (reference sequence). The V and J ends lost 4 bases and 4 bases, in that order; junction bases with no gene match: 8. CDR3 sequence (DNA): TGTGCCAGCAGTTCCCCAGGACAGGGGTTTTACGAGCAGTACTTC. This sequence encodes CASSSPGQGFYEQYF.